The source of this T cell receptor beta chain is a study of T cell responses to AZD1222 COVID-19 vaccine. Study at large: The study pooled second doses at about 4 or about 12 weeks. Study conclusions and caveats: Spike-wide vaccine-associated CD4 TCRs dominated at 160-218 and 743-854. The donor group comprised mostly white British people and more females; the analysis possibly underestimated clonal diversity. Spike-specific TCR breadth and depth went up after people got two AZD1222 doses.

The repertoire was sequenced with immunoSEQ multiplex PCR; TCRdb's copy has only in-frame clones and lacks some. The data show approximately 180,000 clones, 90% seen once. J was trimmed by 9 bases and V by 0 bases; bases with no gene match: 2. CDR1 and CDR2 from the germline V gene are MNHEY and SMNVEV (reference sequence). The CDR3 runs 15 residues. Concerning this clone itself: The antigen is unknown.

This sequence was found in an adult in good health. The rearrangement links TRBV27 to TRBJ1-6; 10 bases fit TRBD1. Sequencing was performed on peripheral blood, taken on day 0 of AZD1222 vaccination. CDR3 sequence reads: CASSLSDRGASPLHF. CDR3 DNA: TGTGCCAGCAGTTTATCGGACAGGGGGGCTTCACCCCTCCACTTT.